This is a list of T cell receptor beta chains from one sample in a study of cytomegalovirus exposure and HLA in healthy donors. The protocol was immunoSEQ multiplex PCR, while the TCRdb copy is restricted to in-frame clones and leaves out a portion. The data hold approximately 190,000 clones, with approximately 80% observed a single time. Sequencing used PBMCs. These TCRs come from a young woman in good health and CMV-seropositive. The CDR3 runs from the conserved cysteine through the conserved F or W. The D gene is left open where the match is weak.

TRBV6-6	TRBJ2-7	TRBD1	CASSSTGEGGEQYF
TRBV2	TRBJ1-5	TRBD1	CASSEAPQGAQPQHF
TRBV11-3	TRBJ1-2	TRBD1	CASRDRIYGYTF
TRBV5-1	TRBJ2-4	TRBD1	CASSLGGGEDIQYF
TRBV5-1	TRBJ2-2	TRBD1	CASSYGTGANTGELFF
TRBV4-3	TRBJ2-2	-	CASSQDVNTGELFF
TRBV28	TRBJ1-4	TRBD1	CASARGEKLFF
TRBV5-1	TRBJ1-1	TRBD1	CASSLLPGGTYSEAFF
TRBV6-1	TRBJ1-5	-	CASSRGSNQPQHF
TRBV30	TRBJ1-2	-	CAWSSVNYGYTF
TRBV5-6	TRBJ1-6	-	CASSSRGSSYNSPLHF
TRBV2	TRBJ2-3	-	CASSPPDTDTQYF
TRBV15	TRBJ2-7	-	CATSRTPNYEQYF
TRBV6-1	TRBJ1-2	TRBD1	CASSDGTAEWGGYGYTF
TRBV9	TRBJ1-2	-	CASSGYQLGGYGYTF
TRBV5-6	TRBJ2-7	TRBD1	CATLKQGTYEQYF
TRBV6-5	TRBJ2-7	-	CASTYGGHSYEQYF
TRBV25-1	TRBJ2-1	-	CASSPGQTYNEQFF
TRBV7-9	TRBJ2-5	TRBD2	CASTGVSGQETQYF
TRBV7-3	TRBJ1-1	TRBD1	CASSLDRGGTEAFF
TRBV6-5	TRBJ2-5	-	CASSYSRYQETQYF
TRBV6-5	TRBJ2-7	-	CASSPKEGYEQYF
TRBV6-5	TRBJ2-7	-	CASSYVGGSYEQYF
TRBV14	TRBJ2-5	-	CASSLGANQETQYF
TRBV6-4	TRBJ2-3	TRBD2	CASSVSSGRPTDTQYF
TRBV19	TRBJ2-7	TRBD2	CASSIGLADPYEQYF
TRBV30	TRBJ2-4	-	CAWSPGNIQYF
TRBV2	TRBJ2-7	-	CASSEGQAYGQYF